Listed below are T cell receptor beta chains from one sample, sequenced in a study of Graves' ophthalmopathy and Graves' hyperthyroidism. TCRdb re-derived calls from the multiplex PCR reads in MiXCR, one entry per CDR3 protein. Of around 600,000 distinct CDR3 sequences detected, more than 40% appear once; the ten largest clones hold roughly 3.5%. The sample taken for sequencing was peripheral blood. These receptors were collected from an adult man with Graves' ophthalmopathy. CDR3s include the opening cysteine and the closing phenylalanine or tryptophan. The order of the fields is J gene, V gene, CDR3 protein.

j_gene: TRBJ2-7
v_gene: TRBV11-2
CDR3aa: CASRPGHENYEQYF

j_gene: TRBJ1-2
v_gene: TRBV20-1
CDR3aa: CSAEGRADGYTF

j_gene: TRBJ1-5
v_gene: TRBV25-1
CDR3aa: CASSEGPTQHF

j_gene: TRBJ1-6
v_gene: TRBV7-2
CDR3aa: CASNRGYNPPLHF

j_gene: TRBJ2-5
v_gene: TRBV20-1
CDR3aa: CSASDRANTEETQYF

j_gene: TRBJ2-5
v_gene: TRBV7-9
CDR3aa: CASSLQGLATQYF

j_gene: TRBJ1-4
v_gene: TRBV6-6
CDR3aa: CASSYGTATNEKLFF

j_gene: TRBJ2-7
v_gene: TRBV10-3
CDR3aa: CAISEDRGEQYF

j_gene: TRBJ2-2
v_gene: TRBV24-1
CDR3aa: CATSDDDRGRYTGELFF

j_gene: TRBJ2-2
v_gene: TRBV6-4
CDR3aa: CASSVEGRATGELFF

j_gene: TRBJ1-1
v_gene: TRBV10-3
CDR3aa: CAISVLGGRNTEAFF

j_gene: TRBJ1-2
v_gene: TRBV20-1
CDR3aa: CSARVETINYGYTF

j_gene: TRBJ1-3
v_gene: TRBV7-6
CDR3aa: CASSPGGGYSSGNTIYF

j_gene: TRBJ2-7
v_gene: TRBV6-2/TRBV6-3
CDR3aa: CASSYVGRTSYEQYF

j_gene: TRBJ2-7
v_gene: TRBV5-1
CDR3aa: CASSLAPDSYYEQYF

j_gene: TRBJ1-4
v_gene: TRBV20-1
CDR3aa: CSARRGVDRAAKNEKLFF

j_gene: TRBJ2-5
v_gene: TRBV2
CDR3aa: CASTGGPYQETQYF

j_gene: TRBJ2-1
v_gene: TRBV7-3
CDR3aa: CASSRQAYNEQFF

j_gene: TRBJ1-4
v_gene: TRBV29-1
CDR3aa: CSVVRNDEKLFF

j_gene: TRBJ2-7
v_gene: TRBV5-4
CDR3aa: CASSLELAGVHEQYF

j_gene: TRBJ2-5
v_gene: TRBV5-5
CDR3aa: CASSFSRTGGGETQYF

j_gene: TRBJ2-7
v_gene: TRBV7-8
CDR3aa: CASSLAARTGWAGGREYEQYF

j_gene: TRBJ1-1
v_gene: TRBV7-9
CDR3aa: CASRPLEGDTEAFF

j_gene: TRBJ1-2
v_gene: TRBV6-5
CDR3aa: CASSPGSGNYGYTF

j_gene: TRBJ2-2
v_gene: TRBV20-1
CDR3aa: CSASSSGAGDTGELFF

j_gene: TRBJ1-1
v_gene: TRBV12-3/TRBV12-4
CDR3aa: CASSLDVGAEAFF

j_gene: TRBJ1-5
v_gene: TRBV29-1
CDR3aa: CSVASGEDQPQHF

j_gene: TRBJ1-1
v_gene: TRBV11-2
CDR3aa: CASSSLRGSEAFF

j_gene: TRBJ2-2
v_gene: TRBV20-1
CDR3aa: CSARVAENTGELFF

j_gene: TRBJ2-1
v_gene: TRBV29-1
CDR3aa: CSVVSIKGYNEQFF

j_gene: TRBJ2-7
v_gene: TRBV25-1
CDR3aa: CASSVGSGSPLGQYF

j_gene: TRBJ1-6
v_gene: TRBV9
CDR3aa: CASSSQGGSPLHF

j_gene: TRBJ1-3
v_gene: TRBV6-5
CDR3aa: CASSAEEWTAGNTIYF